This T cell receptor beta chain originates from a study of T cell clusters in autoimmune cytopenias. The CDR3 spans 16 residues. Germline V CDR1 and CDR2: SQVTM, ANQGSEA. Approximately 40,000 genome equivalents of blood DNA were amplified for TRB. Study-wide results and limits: Comparing secondary cytopenia with chronic lymphocytic leukemia showed no cluster-lack signature, apparently masked by lymphoma repertoire.

Multiplex touch-down PCR amplified TRB using TRB-A and TRB-B pools in one tube. TCRdb reprocessed the multiplex PCR reads and reports one entry per CDR3 protein, with no DNA. The sample's table shows around 7,000 distinct CDR3 sequences. Its frequency marks this clonotype as medium-sized (0.01 to 0.1%). As yet, its antigen is unknown. The data were also submitted as part of a second study, on T cell repertoires in aging, cancer and after chemotherapy. This second report adds: Compared with age-matched healthy donors, untreated hematological or solid cancer patients showed higher blood TCR clonality.

The rearrangement joins TRBV29-1 to TRBJ1-2; no DNA is available, so the TRBD1 call from TCRdb remains unchecked. Sequencing was done on a sample of peripheral blood. This TCR was recovered from a human donor in good health. The CDR3 loop is CSVDRMTPPLSYGYTF.